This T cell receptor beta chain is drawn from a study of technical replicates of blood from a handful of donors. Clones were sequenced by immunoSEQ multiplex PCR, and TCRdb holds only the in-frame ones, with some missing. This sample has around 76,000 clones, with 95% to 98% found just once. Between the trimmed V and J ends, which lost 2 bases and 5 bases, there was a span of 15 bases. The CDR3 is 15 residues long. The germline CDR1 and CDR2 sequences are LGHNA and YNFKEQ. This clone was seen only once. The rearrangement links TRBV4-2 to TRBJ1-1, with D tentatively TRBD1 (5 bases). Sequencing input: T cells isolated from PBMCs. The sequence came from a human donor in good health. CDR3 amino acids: CASSQHGGAGTEAFF. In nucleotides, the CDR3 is TGTGCCAGCAGCCAACACGGCGGGGCCGGGACTGAAGCTTTCTTT.